The present entry profiles one TCR beta chain with its context. The V segment lost 0 bases and the J segment 4 bases; nucleotides outside the gene matches: 9. Looked up from germline, CDR1 is MNHNS and CDR2 is SASEGT. The CDR3 extends over 17 amino acids. Produced via immunoSEQ multiplex PCR; TCRdb's table is partial and in-frame only. Found here are around 81,000 clones, under 90% of them singletons; the top ten hold about 3.1%. This entry belongs to a study of neoadjuvant anti-PD-1 for oral cavity cancer. Across the whole study: Nivolumab at 3 mg/kg was mostly given biweekly, three to four doses, pre-surgery.

PBMCs were not maintained or expanded in culture before analysis. Sequenced material: PBMCs, taken before nivolumab (anti-PD-1) treatment. This receptor was obtained from a person aged 35-79 years with oral cavity squamous cell carcinoma. V is TRBV6-1 and J is TRBJ1-5; 7 nucleotides agree with TRBD1. The CDR3 coding sequence is TGTGCCAGCAGTGAAGCCGCTGGGACAGTGGCAAATCAGCCCCAGCATTTT. It encodes CASSEAAGTVANQPQHF.